The present T cell receptor (beta chain) was sequenced within a study of T cells in Graves' hyperthyroidism and ophthalmopathy. This clonotype has at least ten counts. This CDR3 is built from 14 residues. The V gene's germline CDR1 is MDHEN and CDR2 SYDVKM. The V and J ends lost 7 bases and 3 bases respectively, with 16 bases between them. Reasons for excluding patients were uncontrolled infection, other autoimmune disease, pregnancy or lactation. PBMCs were collected from an approximately 9.3 ml volume of fresh peripheral blood. Researchers took RNA transcripts and amplified the TCR beta CDR3 regions from them. The HTBI primer set drove a first-round RT-PCR of the TCR CDR3. TCRdb re-called the multiplex PCR reads with MiXCR, one entry per CDR3 protein. The repertoire has 330,000 or so distinct CDR3 sequences, over 15% of them found once; the top ten carry 15%.

Material: blood. V and J are TRBV28 and TRBJ2-7; possible D gene TRBD1, 6 bases. This sequence was found in a woman in her forties with Graves' ophthalmopathy. The CDR3 here is CASTLGGYNYEQYF. The CDR3, as DNA: TGTGCCAGCACCCTAGGGGGTTATAACTACGAGCAGTACTTC.